The 10 T cell receptor beta chains below come from one sample, sequenced in a study of cytomegalovirus exposure and HLA in healthy donors. PCR employed 60 Vbeta and 13 Jbeta primers. Clones were read by immunoSEQ multiplex PCR, and TCRdb kept only the in-frame ones, dropping some. This sample has 170,000 or so clones, with 84% found just once. Sample: PBMCs. The receptors come from a boy aged 2 to 10 in good health and CMV-seronegative.

This clone was recorded once. V and J are TRBV7-9 and TRBJ2-1; a possible D gene is TRBD2 (6 bases). V lost 4 bases to trimming and J lost 5 bases, with 18 bases between them. This CDR3 is built from 16 residues. Germline values: CDR1 SEHNR, CDR2 FQNEAQ (reference sequence). The DNA of the CDR3 is TGTGCCAGCAGCTCCTCTAGCGAACGACATCACAATGAGCAGTTCTTC. Its translation is CASSSSSERHHNEQFF.

The chain combines TRBV30 with TRBJ2-7, with a weak D call TRBD2 (5 bases). The CDR3 consists of 14 residues. Germline CDR1 and CDR2: GTSNPN and SVGIG (reference sequence). The germline V and J ends were trimmed by 5 bases and 3 bases, with 17 bases remaining between them. The CDR3 DNA is TGTGCCTGGTCCACCGGGAAAGGGAGCTACGAGCAGTACTTC. Residues: CAWSTGKGSYEQYF.

Notes on this clone: This specimen includes other DNA sequences encoding the same CDR3. V usage is TRBV5-1 and J usage is TRBJ2-3; 8 nucleotides line up with TRBD2. This CDR3 has 16 amino acids. Trimming took 4 bases from V and 0 from J; bases not matched to a gene: 7. The germline V gene has CDR1 SGHRS and CDR2 YFSETQ. The CDR3 spells CASSPGLAASTDTQYF. In nucleotides, the CDR3 is TGCGCCAGCAGCCCCGGACTAGCAGCTAGCACAGATACGCAGTATTTT.

The V gene is TRBV4-2, the J gene TRBJ2-5; 7 nucleotides agree with TRBD2. From germline, CDR1 is LGHNA and CDR2 YNFKEQ. The V gene end was trimmed by 0 bases and the J gene end by 4 bases; junction bases not matched to a gene: 8. CDR3 size: 16 residues. In DNA, the CDR3 is TGTGCCAGCAGCCAAGATAGTCTAGCGGTCAGAGAGACCCAGTACTTC. As protein: CASSQDSLAVRETQYF.

This clone was observed a handful of times. The gene calls are TRBV5-4 and TRBJ2-5; tentative D call: TRBD1 (5 bases). Per germline, CDR1 SGHNT and CDR2 YYREEE (reference sequence). CDR3 length: 14 amino acids. Trimming removed 1 base at V and 4 bases at J, with 11 bases between. CDR3 sequence: CASSLRAGLETQYF. Here the CDR3 DNA reads TGTGCCAGCAGCTTGAGGGCAGGGCTAGAGACCCAGTACTTC. The full variable domain, in which reference TRBV5-4 and TRBJ2-5 provide the parts outside the CDR3, is ETGVTQSPTHLIKTRGQQVTLRCSSQSGHNTVSWYQQALGQGPQFIFQYYREEENGRGNFPPRFSGLQFPNYSSELNVNALELDDSALYLCASSLRAGLETQYFGPGTRLLVL.

The chain links TRBV10-3 to TRBJ2-2; maybe TRBD1 (5 bases). The CDR3 totals 13 residues. Germline values: CDR1 ENHRY, CDR2 SYGVKD. Trimming cost V 0 bases and J 6 bases, with 5 bases left between them. The CDR3 DNA follows: TGTGCCATCAGTGAGTCCAGGGCCGGGGAGCTGTTTTTT. As protein: CAISESRAGELFF.

In this sample, this clone turned up once. This chain connects TRBV4-2 to TRBJ2-7; the match to TRBD2 covers 9 bases. CDR1 and CDR2 (germline): LGHNA, YNFKEQ. The trim removed 4 bases at V and 4 bases at J, leaving 5 bases unmatched. This CDR3 is 14 amino acids long. In DNA form, the CDR3 reads TGTGCCAGCAGCCTGGGGCTAGCGGGATACGAGCAGTACTTC. This sequence encodes CASSLGLAGYEQYF.

This chain connects TRBV19 to TRBJ2-5; D remains ambiguous. V gave up 3 bases and J gave up 5 bases, with 10 bases separating them. The germline V gene has CDR1 LNHDA and CDR2 SQIVND (reference sequence). There are 13 residues in the CDR3. Written as DNA, the CDR3 is TGTGCCAGTAGTATCCGGTCGCGGGAGACCCAGTACTTC. Amino acids: CASSIRSRETQYF.

The chain links TRBV4-1 to TRBJ2-7; maybe TRBD1 (5 bases). Germline V gene lookup returns CDR1 MGHRA and CDR2 YSYEKL. The CDR3 is 16 residues long. The V end was cut by 0 bases, the J end by 3 bases, with 15 bases between. CDR3 sequence reads: CASSQDNMAGLYEQYF. CDR3 DNA sequence: TGCGCCAGCAGCCAAGATAATATGGCAGGGCTCTACGAGCAGTACTTC.

The V gene is TRBV2, the J gene TRBJ1-1, with 8 nucleotides matching TRBD1. CDR3 length: 16 residues. The trim removed 0 bases at V and 5 bases at J, leaving 8 bases unmatched. Germline values: CDR1 SNHLY, CDR2 FYNNEI. CDR3 nucleotides: TGTGCCAGCAGTGAAGCGCTTCAGGGGGCGGTAACTGAAGCTTTCTTT. Residues: CASSEALQGAVTEAFF.